This section outlines one T cell receptor (beta chain) sequence together with its context. The J segment lost 4 bases and the V segment lost 8 bases, leaving 0 bases of the junction unmatched. The CDR3 loop spans 12 amino acids. Germline V lookup: CDR1 WNHNN, CDR2 SYGVQD (reference sequence). The sample belongs to a study of technical replicates of blood from a few donors. Only in-frame clones appear in the TCRdb table, and some are missing; sequencing was by immunoSEQ multiplex PCR. The repertoire holds approximately 85,000 clones, with 94% as singletons. The TCR comes from a human donor in good health. The J gene is TRBJ1-1, the V gene TRBV10-1, with 11 nucleotides matching TRBD1. The sample comprised T cells isolated from PBMCs. CDR3 sequence (DNA): TGCGCCAGCGGGACAGGGGGCACTGAAGCTTTCTTT. It specifies CASGTGGTEAFF.